The sequence of this T cell receptor (beta chain) was determined in a study of CD8+ T cells in alopecia areata. Trimming took 3 bases from V and 12 from J; bases not matched to a gene: 7. This CDR3 is 12 amino acids long. Germline values: CDR1 LNHNV, CDR2 YYDKDF (reference sequence). As concerns this clone: The target antigen is unknown.

Findings of the study overall: Higher clonality and more expanded CD8+ clones appeared in lesional than normal scalp.

Reverse transcribed after extraction, RNA yielded cDNA as the sequencing template. TCRdb's table, derived via immunoSEQ multiplex PCR, lists solely in-frame clones and lacks some. The sample shows a few hundred thousand clones, less than 50% of them seen only once. Treatment: oral pan-JAK inhibitor, 5-10 mg twice daily. It was from alopecia areata patients that lesional scalp punch biopsies and peripheral blood were collected. The sequences come from CD4+ T cells sorted from blood, collected around week 37, from a patient treated with tofacitinib. The chain recombines TRBV15 with TRBJ1-1; 7 bases match TRBD1. The origin of this receptor is a human donor with alopecia areata. The CDR3 protein is CATSREQGRPFF. As DNA, the CDR3 is TGTGCCACCAGCAGGGAACAGGGGAGGCCTTTCTTT.